This TCR beta chain was sequenced in a study of CD8 T cells in Susac syndrome (dated 2019 in TCRdb). Regarding the study in general: Repertoire sequencing was used to test whether CD8+ T cell activation and differentiation in Susac syndrome was antigen driven. CD8+ T cell repertoire clonality was compared between about a dozen healthy donors, roughly 14 Susac syndrome patients and approximately 15 multiple sclerosis patients.

Peripheral blood CD8+ and CD4+ T cells from healthy donors, Susac syndrome patients and multiple sclerosis patients were profiled using high-throughput TCR beta sequencing. Multiple sclerosis controls were treatment-naive patients with stable or active relapsing-remitting disease fulfilling revised McDonald criteria. CD8+ TEMRA cells were enriched by FACS, while bulk CD8+ and CD4+ T cells were purified by magnetic negative isolation. Blood was drawn into EDTA tubes, processed within 24 hours, and PBMCs were isolated by density gradient centrifugation. PBMCs intended for TCR sequencing were cryopreserved in liquid nitrogen and thawed later in a water bath at 37 degrees C. Purity of sorted or isolated CD4+, CD8+ and CD8+ TEMRA cells was at least 90%. To note about this clonotype: This receptor's antigen is unknown. Nothing much larger sits one base from this clone, and base qualities are not available.

V loses 3 bases at its end and J loses 1 base; junction bases beyond the gene matches: 5. Based on the germline V gene (reference sequence), the CDR1 and CDR2 sequences are DFQATT and SNEGSKA. Its CDR3 holds 15 amino acids, cysteine through phenylalanine. Just CDR3 DNA is preserved here, 45 bases in frame from base 1. RNA was extracted with the RNeasy kit and roughly 0.5 to 1 ug was reverse transcribed using random hexamers. TCR beta CDR3 regions were amplified with the immunoSEQ multiplex PCR assay covering 54 Vbeta and 13 Jbeta segments. Bias from PCR amplification was corrected by using a synthetic template baseline for primer optimization and for computational correction. The paper's processing steps were these. Only productive sequences were kept, with reads annotated to V, D and J genes according to IMGT and analyzed in immunoSEQ Analyzer. To calculate clonality, Shannon entropy was normalized by log2 of the number of productive unique sequences and then subtracted from one. For each patient and control, public and private clones were evaluated among the 100 most prevalent clones. Susac-specific clones were defined as absent from healthy and MS cohorts, around 1,000 published viral clones and other ImmuneACCESS disease sequences. TCRdb reworked the public reads: Q25 trimming with fastp, MiXCR clone assembly, productive beta chains retained. One record per CDR3 amino acid sequence lists the most common genes and DNA. The V and J calls were not made by the authors but by TCRdb's processing. This sample gives under 200,000 distinct CDR3 sequences in total; around 96% of them show up just once. Together, the top ten hold about 0.15% of the sample.

Summary of the overall study and its limitations: The number of individuals in the TCR sequencing and HLA analysis was acknowledged as relatively small.

The TCR was taken from a human donor with multiple sclerosis. The chain joins TRBV20-1 to TRBJ2-1; TRBD2 lines up with 8 middle nucleotides. Sequencing used CD8+ T cells from PBMCs. The nucleotide sequence reads TGCAGTGCTAGGGGTAGCGGGAAATCCTACAATGAGCAGTTCTTC. Translated, this gives CSARGSGKSYNEQFF.